This is a list of T cell receptor beta chains from one sample in a study of T cells in Graves' hyperthyroidism and ophthalmopathy. Each CDR3 protein gets one entry after TCRdb re-called the multiplex PCR reads with MiXCR. The sample shows fewer than 650,000 distinct CDR3 sequences, approximately 14% of them seen only once. Sequencing was carried out using blood. These receptors were obtained from a woman in her thirties or forties with Graves' ophthalmopathy. Both conserved end residues are part of each CDR3.

cdr3_aa | j_call | v_call
CASSSTWTSGHTGELFF | TRBJ2-2 | TRBV27
CASSYSGDLYTGELFF | TRBJ2-2 | TRBV6-5
CASSRGSVNTEAFF | TRBJ1-1 | TRBV28
CASSTRGQGNGYTF | TRBJ1-2 | TRBV28
CASSYSLGSRDEQYF | TRBJ2-7 | TRBV6-5
CASSPRFGTGGTYSGNTIYF | TRBJ1-3 | TRBV3-1
CASSFDPGRGTEAFF | TRBJ1-1 | TRBV5-1
CASSSTGTASYEQYF | TRBJ2-7 | TRBV7-2
CASSSSMGRTEAFF | TRBJ1-1 | TRBV5-1
CASSIPMSGANTGELFF | TRBJ2-2 | TRBV19
CASSAVAGQGSYGYTF | TRBJ1-2 | TRBV12-3/TRBV12-4
CASSLEAVGLGNTIYF | TRBJ1-3 | TRBV7-8
CAWSVGGLAYEQYF | TRBJ2-7 | TRBV30
CASSLPASHYEQYF | TRBJ2-7 | TRBV28
CASSLSSGSEQYF | TRBJ2-7 | TRBV12-3/TRBV12-4
CSARGYLAGEDAGELFF | TRBJ2-2 | TRBV20-1
CASSLEGTREQYF | TRBJ2-7 | TRBV7-9
CASSPAGYSYNEQFF | TRBJ2-1 | TRBV3-1